This is a list of T cell receptor beta chains from one sample in a study of T-cell reconstitution after alpha-beta-depleted transplantation in children. A single record per CDR3 protein comes from TCRdb applying MiXCR to the PCR reads. This table has nearly 550,000 distinct CDR3 sequences, 18% appearing once. This specimen was PBMCs from the stem cell graft donor, taken from the stem cell graft. All receptors derive from a human donor who donated a stem cell graft to a child with acute lymphoblastic leukemia. Each CDR3 is given with its conserved first and last residue. The D gene is left open where the match is weak. Expanded clones are given a class, and other clones once, few, many or no size at all.

D gene: -
J gene: TRBJ2-6
V gene: TRBV10-1
clone size: few
CDR3 protein: CASSESPKAGANVLTF
CDR3 DNA: TGCGCCAGCAGTGAGTCTCCGAAGGCTGGGGCCAACGTCCTGACTTTC

D gene: -
J gene: TRBJ1-6
V gene: TRBV12-3/TRBV12-4
clone size: -
CDR3 protein: CASSGGSLHF
CDR3 DNA: TGTGCCAGCTCTGGGGGATCCCTCCACTTT

D gene: -
J gene: TRBJ2-2
V gene: TRBV7-9
clone size: -
CDR3 protein: CASSLGTYTGELFF
CDR3 DNA: TGTGCCAGCAGCTTGGGGACCTACACCGGGGAGCTGTTTTTT

D gene: TRBD1
J gene: TRBJ2-7
V gene: TRBV6-5
clone size: few
CDR3 protein: CASSYSGQGVHEQYF
CDR3 DNA: TGTGCCAGCAGTTACTCTGGACAGGGAGTACACGAGCAGTACTTC

D gene: -
J gene: TRBJ2-2
V gene: TRBV18
clone size: -
CDR3 protein: CASSPLDLDTGELFF
CDR3 DNA: TGTGCCAGCTCACCCCTGGACTTGGACACCGGGGAGCTGTTTTTT

D gene: TRBD2
J gene: TRBJ2-1
V gene: TRBV4-1
clone size: -
CDR3 protein: CASSQDGLGVRTSYNEQFF
CDR3 DNA: TGCGCCAGCAGCCAAGATGGACTCGGGGTTAGGACTAGCTACAATGAGCAGTTCTTC

D gene: -
J gene: TRBJ1-1
V gene: TRBV20-1
clone size: -
CDR3 protein: CSARDLGAEAFF
CDR3 DNA: TGCAGTGCTAGAGATTTGGGCGCTGAAGCTTTCTTT

D gene: TRBD1
J gene: TRBJ2-3
V gene: TRBV5-1
clone size: -
CDR3 protein: CASSLQGAPDTQYF
CDR3 DNA: TGCGCCAGCAGCTTGCAGGGGGCACCAGATACGCAGTATTTT

D gene: -
J gene: TRBJ2-5
V gene: TRBV7-2
clone size: -
CDR3 protein: CASSLANRPKETQYF
CDR3 DNA: TGTGCCAGCAGCTTAGCTAACAGGCCCAAAGAGACCCAGTACTTC

D gene: TRBD2
J gene: TRBJ2-7
V gene: TRBV3-1
clone size: -
CDR3 protein: CASSLWTSSEQYF
CDR3 DNA: TGTGCCAGCAGCCTATGGACTAGCAGCGAGCAGTACTTC

D gene: -
J gene: TRBJ2-3
V gene: TRBV11-2
clone size: -
CDR3 protein: CASSSRSTTQYF
CDR3 DNA: TGTGCCAGCAGCTCCCGGTCAACAACGCAGTATTTT

D gene: -
J gene: TRBJ2-7
V gene: TRBV27
clone size: -
CDR3 protein: CASSETGYPTYEQYF
CDR3 DNA: TGTGCCAGCAGTGAGACTGGATACCCGACATACGAGCAGTACTTC

D gene: -
J gene: TRBJ1-3
V gene: TRBV18
clone size: once
CDR3 protein: CASSPATDRKAGNTIYF
CDR3 DNA: TGTGCCAGCTCACCAGCTACAGACAGAAAGGCTGGAAACACCATATATTTT

D gene: TRBD2
J gene: TRBJ2-1
V gene: TRBV7-3
clone size: -
CDR3 protein: CASSVGLAGVEGEQFF
CDR3 DNA: TGTGCCAGCAGCGTGGGACTAGCGGGAGTAGAAGGTGAGCAGTTCTTC

D gene: TRBD2
J gene: TRBJ2-1
V gene: TRBV11-1
clone size: -
CDR3 protein: CASSPRVVAGGLYNEQFF
CDR3 DNA: TGTGCCAGCAGCCCGCGGGTCGTGGCGGGAGGACTCTACAATGAGCAGTTCTTC

D gene: TRBD2
J gene: TRBJ2-1
V gene: TRBV2
clone size: few
CDR3 protein: CARLNPRGVAYNEQFF
CDR3 DNA: TGTGCCAGGCTCAATCCGCGGGGGGTGGCCTACAATGAGCAGTTCTTC

D gene: TRBD1
J gene: TRBJ2-7
V gene: TRBV5-1
clone size: few
CDR3 protein: CASSLAGTGADEQYF
CDR3 DNA: TGCGCCAGCAGCTTGGCAGGGACAGGGGCAGACGAGCAGTACTTC

D gene: -
J gene: TRBJ2-7
V gene: TRBV10-2
clone size: few
CDR3 protein: CASSGGLLSYEQYF
CDR3 DNA: TGCGCCAGCAGTGGGGGGCTTCTCTCCTACGAGCAGTACTTC

D gene: -
J gene: TRBJ1-5
V gene: TRBV20-1
clone size: few
CDR3 protein: CSASPGQTYSNQPQHF
CDR3 DNA: TGCAGTGCTAGCCCAGGACAGACTTATAGCAATCAGCCCCAGCATTTT

D gene: TRBD2
J gene: TRBJ2-1
V gene: TRBV10-3
clone size: -
CDR3 protein: CAISESGRTSYNEQFF
CDR3 DNA: TGTGCCATCAGTGAGAGCGGGAGGACCTCCTACAATGAGCAGTTCTTC

D gene: -
J gene: TRBJ2-1
V gene: TRBV12-3/TRBV12-4
clone size: -
CDR3 protein: CATLLAGGYNEQFF
CDR3 DNA: TGTGCCACCCTTCTAGCTGGGGGCTACAATGAGCAGTTCTTC

D gene: -
J gene: TRBJ2-6
V gene: TRBV6-5
clone size: -
CDR3 protein: CASSLGTTGANVLTF
CDR3 DNA: TGTGCCAGCAGTTTAGGGACAACTGGGGCCAACGTCCTGACTTTC

D gene: -
J gene: TRBJ1-5
V gene: TRBV29-1
clone size: few
CDR3 protein: CSVKRWTGLYSNQPQHF
CDR3 DNA: TGCAGCGTTAAACGCTGGACGGGGCTATATAGCAATCAGCCCCAGCATTTT

D gene: TRBD1
J gene: TRBJ2-1
V gene: TRBV10-3
clone size: -
CDR3 protein: CAIRPGTEHYYNEQFF
CDR3 DNA: TGTGCCATCCGTCCCGGGACAGAGCACTACTACAATGAGCAGTTCTTC

D gene: TRBD2
J gene: TRBJ2-7
V gene: TRBV10-3
clone size: -
CDR3 protein: CAMSSPGGRHEQYF
CDR3 DNA: TGTGCCATGAGCTCCCCGGGAGGGAGACACGAGCAGTACTTC

D gene: -
J gene: TRBJ2-7
V gene: TRBV20-1
clone size: few
CDR3 protein: CSATSRFSEQYF
CDR3 DNA: TGCAGTGCCACCAGCCGGTTCTCCGAGCAGTACTTC